These 21 T cell receptor beta chains were all obtained from the same sample, sequenced in a study of blood T cell repertoires in COVID-19. Sequencing used immunoSEQ multiplex PCR; TCRdb keeps in-frame clones, though not all of them. The table includes a few hundred thousand clones, approximately 89% detected once. Specimen: peripheral blood. These receptors all stem from an older woman with COVID-19, enrolled during active disease.

Concerning this clone itself: Different DNA sequences within this sample yield the same CDR3. The chain has TRBV18 and TRBJ1-6; 9 positions agree with TRBD1. Germline CDR1 KGHSH, CDR2 LQKENI. The CDR3 runs 13 residues. The V segment lost 4 bases and the J segment 10 bases; nucleotides outside the gene matches: 2. The DNA for the CDR3 is TGTGCCAGCTCACGGGACAGGGACTCACCCCTCCACTTT. Amino acid sequence: CASSRDRDSPLHF.

The genes are TRBV10-3 and TRBJ1-1; D is perhaps TRBD1 (5 bases). The germline CDR1 and CDR2 sequences are ENHRY and SYGVKD. The germline V and J ends were trimmed by 3 bases and 0 bases, with 14 bases remaining between them. The CDR3 length is 16 residues. The CDR3: CAISDRIDRVNTEAFF. CDR3 in DNA: TGTGCCATCAGTGACCGAATCGACAGAGTGAACACTGAAGCTTTCTTT.

V gene TRBV4-2 combines with J gene TRBJ2-1; 9 nucleotides line up with TRBD1. V gave up 6 bases and J gave up 2 bases; unmatched junction bases: 20. From germline, CDR1 is LGHNA and CDR2 YNFKEQ. The CDR3 is made up of 20 amino acids. CDR3 nucleotide sequence: TGTGCCAGCAGTTCCCAAGAGCGCCCCACCGGGACAGGGACCTACAATGAGCAGTTCTTC. This codes for CASSSQERPTGTGTYNEQFF.

CDR3 in amino acids: CANRTGGEAFF. CDR3 bases: TGCGCCAATCGGACAGGAGGTGAAGCTTTCTTT. The genes are TRBV10-1 and TRBJ1-1, with 7 bases matching TRBD1. CDR1 is WNHNN, CDR2 SYGVQD, per germline (reference sequence). The CDR3 is 11 amino acids. Trimming cost V 10 bases and J 7 bases; bases outside gene matches: 6.

V is TRBV6-1 and J is TRBJ1-2; 11 bases are shared with TRBD1. Germline-derived CDR1 and CDR2 are MNHNS and SASEGT. Trimming at V came to 3 bases and at J to 7 bases, leaving 7 bases not matched to a gene. The CDR3 is 15 amino acids. CDR3 sequence reads: CASSDQGDRGFGYTF. As DNA, the CDR3 is TGTGCCAGCAGTGATCAAGGGGACAGGGGGTTTGGCTACACCTTC.

The chain recombines TRBV7-3 with TRBJ1-1; D unclear. Trimming stripped 4 bases from V and 4 bases from J, with 13 bases between. CDR3 length: 14 amino acids. Germline assignment: CDR1 SGHTA and CDR2 FQGTGA. CDR3 protein: CASSSNSVGTEAFF. As DNA, the CDR3 is TGTGCCAGCAGCTCAAACTCGGTTGGCACTGAAGCTTTCTTT. Full variable domain (rest looked up from reference TRBV7-3 and TRBJ1-1): GAGVSQTPSNKVTEKGKYVELRCDPISGHTALYWYRQSLGQGPEFLIYFQGTGAADDSGLPNDRFFAVRPEGSVSTLKIQRTERGDSAVYLCASSSNSVGTEAFFGQGTRLTVV.

This clone was seen only once. The chain has TRBV19 and TRBJ2-3, with TRBD2 as a possible D gene (5 bases). Trimming took 5 bases from V and 7 from J, leaving 22 bases between them. CDR3 length: 16 amino acids. Looked up from germline, CDR1 is LNHDA and CDR2 is SQIVND (reference sequence). The CDR3 DNA is TGTGCCAGTAGTCCAGACCGGGATATAGAAAGCAATACGCAGTATTTT. It yields the protein CASSPDRDIESNTQYF.

The chain couples TRBV19 to TRBJ1-1; TRBD1 is a possible D gene (6 bases). This CDR3 region has 15 residues. Trimming removed 4 bases at V and 1 base at J, with 13 bases between. The germline CDR1 and CDR2 sequences are LNHDA and SQIVND (reference sequence). The CDR3 DNA sequence: TGTGCCAGTAGTAGCGGGGGCGGGAAGAACACTGAAGCTTTCTTT. As protein: CASSSGGGKNTEAFF.

V and J are TRBV5-1 and TRBJ2-5, with a tentative D call TRBD1 (6 bases). The CDR3 is 15 residues long. V was cut by 0 bases and J by 5 bases, with 14 bases left in between. Germline CDR1 and CDR2: SGHRS and YFSETQ. The CDR3: CASSLEGVFGETQYF. CDR3 DNA sequence: TGCGCCAGCAGCTTGGAGGGGGTATTTGGGGAGACCCAGTACTTC.

For the CDR3, the DNA is TGTGCCAGCAGCCCCGGGACAGCTTATAATTCACCCCTCCACTTT. Translating gives CASSPGTAYNSPLHF. V and J are TRBV27 and TRBJ1-6, with 7 bases lining up with TRBD1. CDR3 length: 15 residues. Germline lookup yields CDR1 MNHEY and CDR2 SMNVEV (reference sequence). V lost 6 bases to trimming and J lost 4 bases; unmatched junction nucleotides: 6.

The CDR3 here is CASSYQGLVVDTQYF. The DNA of the CDR3 is TGTGCCAGCAGTTACCAGGGCCTCGTGGTAGATACGCAGTATTTT. The chain joins TRBV27 to TRBJ2-3, with D possibly matching TRBD1 (5 bases). Trimming took 4 bases from V and 5 from J, leaving 16 bases between them. The CDR3 is made up of 15 amino acids. Per germline, CDR1 MNHEY and CDR2 SMNVEV (reference sequence).

J is TRBJ1-3 and V is TRBV4-1, with D uncertain. Germline loops: CDR1 MGHRA, CDR2 YSYEKL. Trimming removed 0 bases at V and 3 bases at J, with 6 bases between. The CDR3 spans 14 residues. CDR3 loop: CASSQDRGGNTIYF. CDR3 sequence (DNA): TGCGCCAGCAGCCAAGATCGGGGTGGAAACACCATATATTTT.

This rearrangement joins TRBV4-2 to TRBJ1-4; 10 bases match TRBD1. V dropped 6 bases and J dropped 5; count of bases not matched to a gene: 3. Germline loops: CDR1 LGHNA, CDR2 YNFKEQ. This CDR3 comprises 14 residues. Here the CDR3 reads CASRQTGGNEKLFF. The CDR3 DNA is TGTGCCAGCAGACAGACAGGGGGCAATGAAAAACTGTTTTTT.

V is TRBV4-1 and J is TRBJ1-2; D is undetermined. Trimming pared 1 base from V and 4 bases from J, leaving 7 bases between. Per the germline V gene, CDR1 is MGHRA and CDR2 is YSYEKL. CDR3 length equals 13 residues. CDR3 residues: CASSQGSLYGYTF. In DNA form, the CDR3 reads TGCGCCAGCAGCCAAGGGTCACTCTATGGCTACACCTTC.

A single count supports this clone. The V gene is TRBV9, the J gene TRBJ2-2; D is perhaps TRBD2 (6 bases). There are 16 residues in the CDR3. Deletions cut 4 bases from V and 1 base from J, with 14 bases between. The germline V gene encodes CDR1 SGDLS and CDR2 YYNGEE. CDR3: CASSPRAGLNTGELFF. The CDR3 region has the DNA TGTGCCAGCAGCCCCCGGGCGGGACTGAACACCGGGGAGCTGTTTTTT.

V gene TRBV2 combines with J gene TRBJ1-4; D may be TRBD1 (6 bases). The CDR3 totals 16 residues. Germline V gene lookup returns CDR1 SNHLY and CDR2 FYNNEI. V was shortened by 6 bases and J by 0 bases, with 14 bases between the two germline ends. CDR3 protein: CASRPGQLATNEKLFF. The CDR3 coding sequence is TGTGCCAGCAGACCGGGACAACTAGCAACTAATGAAAAACTGTTTTTT.

This rearrangement joins TRBV15 to TRBJ2-3, with a tentative D call TRBD2 (7 bases). The CDR3 extends over 15 amino acids. Germline V lookup: CDR1 LNHNV, CDR2 YYDKDF (reference sequence). The germline V and J ends were trimmed by 3 bases and 6 bases, with 16 bases remaining between them. CDR3 sequence reads: CATSRGLGGRDTQYF. CDR3 sequence (DNA): TGTGCCACCAGCAGGGGTCTGGGGGGGCGGGATACGCAGTATTTT.

The chain links TRBV5-1 to TRBJ1-4; weak D call: TRBD1 (5 bases). Deletions cut 2 bases from V and 5 bases from J, with 13 bases between. The length of the CDR3 is 15 residues. Germline V gives CDR1 SGHRS, CDR2 YFSETQ. The CDR3 protein is CASSFGQGANEKLFF. The CDR3 DNA reads TGCGCCAGCAGCTTTGGTCAGGGCGCGAATGAAAAACTGTTTTTT.

This clone was recorded only once. V is TRBV2 and J is TRBJ1-1, with 8 bases aligning to TRBD1. This CDR3 contains 13 residues. V was clipped by 0 bases and J by 12 bases; unmatched bases: 6. Germline CDR1 is SNHLY and CDR2 is FYNNEI. CDR3 in amino acids: CASSEARTGFTFF. In nucleotides, the CDR3 is TGTGCCAGCAGTGAAGCCCGGACAGGGTTTACTTTCTTT.

The J gene is TRBJ1-3, the V gene TRBV4-2; D is undetermined. The V and J ends lost 4 bases and 6 bases respectively, with 13 bases between them. The germline CDR1 and CDR2 sequences are LGHNA and YNFKEQ. The CDR3 loop spans 14 amino acids. CDR3 sequence: CASSPSGYENTIYF. Written as DNA, the CDR3 is TGTGCCAGCAGCCCGTCGGGTTATGAAAACACCATATATTTT.

This chain joins TRBV18 and TRBJ2-2; 9 bases match TRBD1. Germline V lookup: CDR1 KGHSH, CDR2 LQKENI. V lost 3 bases, J lost 7 bases, and 6 bases stayed unmatched. The CDR3 sequence is 15 residues long. DNA for the CDR3: TGTGCCAGCTCACCTGGACAGGGGAATATCGGGGAGCTGTTTTTT. This sequence encodes CASSPGQGNIGELFF.